The source of this TCR beta chain is a study of a mutant IDH1 vaccine in newly diagnosed glioma. At the level of the study: Scheduled at week 35, visit V12 preceded visit V13, held at week 47. General study results and limits: Of the patients, about 95% had vaccine-induced immune responses.

Profiling relied on immunoSEQ multiplex PCR, and the TCRdb table lists in-frame clones only, not all of them. This table holds tens of thousands of clones, roughly 80% found once. Worth noting for this clone: The target antigen is unknown.

Time point indicated: week 35, safety follow-up. Every vaccination contained 300 ug of the mutant IDH1 20-mer peptide and was paired with topical imiquimod. The source is a man aged 30 to 39 with glioma. The specimen was PBMCs, collected from a glioma patient whose treatment included an IDH1 peptide vaccine.

CDR3 nucleotide sequence: TGTGCCAGCAGTGCCCCGAGACACACCGGGGAGCTGTTTTTT. Translation gives CASSAPRHTGELFF. V gene TRBV25-1 combines with J gene TRBJ2-2; D unresolved. The V and J ends lost 4 bases and 3 bases respectively, with 9 bases between them. Germline CDR1 and CDR2: MGHDK and SYGVNS. The CDR3 contains 14 residues.